A selection of T cell receptor beta chains follows, all from one sample in a study of response to subunit inactivated influenza vaccine. TCRdb re-derived calls from the RT-PCR reads in MiXCR, one entry per CDR3 protein. Here the sample spans about 190,000 distinct CDR3 sequences, 13% to 15% being singletons. The sequences come from CD8+ T cells sorted from PBMCs, collected more than 4 days after vaccination. These receptors all stem from a man in his forties or fifties who received an inactivated influenza vaccine. Both conserved end residues are part of each CDR3. A D gene is named only where the DNA matches it firmly. Clone sizes are given selectively: once, few, many, or a class where the clone is expanded.

D gene	clone size	V gene	J gene	CDR3 DNA	CDR3 protein
-	-	TRBV6-5	TRBJ2-5	TGTGCCAGCAGTTACGTTGGCACAGAAGAGACCCAGTACTTC	CASSYVGTEETQYF
-	few	TRBV20-1	TRBJ2-2	TGCAGTGCTAGAGATCAACGCGGGCTGTTTTTT	CSARDQRGLFF
TRBD1	few	TRBV19	TRBJ2-1	TGTGCCAGTAGTATTTTACAGGGGGCTGATGAGCAGTTCTTC	CASSILQGADEQFF
TRBD1	-	TRBV5-6	TRBJ1-1	TGTGCCAGCAGCTACGGGACAGGGGGAGCTTTCTTT	CASSYGTGGAFF
TRBD1	-	TRBV28	TRBJ2-3	TGTGCCAGCAGTCCCTGGACAGGGTTGGAGGAAGATACGCAGTATTTT	CASSPWTGLEEDTQYF
TRBD1	few	TRBV28	TRBJ2-1	TGTGCCAGCAGTCTACTCAGGGGGCCGTCCTACAATGAGCAGTTCTTC	CASSLLRGPSYNEQFF
-	few	TRBV9	TRBJ2-1	TGTGCCAGCAGCCCCCGGAGGGGGGTTAGGTTAGACAATGAGCAGTTCTTC	CASSPRRGVRLDNEQFF
-	few	TRBV6-2/TRBV6-3	TRBJ2-7	TGTGCCAGCAGTTCCCCCGTTGGGCTGGGGGCTACCTACGAGCAGTACTTC	CASSSPVGLGATYEQYF
-	many	TRBV20-1	TRBJ1-1	TGCAGTGCTGAAGGCGCGACGCCAGCTGAAGCTTTCTTT	CSAEGATPAEAFF
-	-	TRBV5-1	TRBJ1-2	TGCGCCAGCAAGGACAGTTTGTGGGACTACTATGGCTACACCTTC	CASKDSLWDYYGYTF
-	-	TRBV27	TRBJ1-1	TGTGCCAGCAGTTTCACCTGGGACGCTGAAGCTTTCTTT	CASSFTWDAEAFF
TRBD1	few	TRBV7-2	TRBJ2-1	TGTGCCAGCAGCTGGGGACAGGGGAGGGTCGATGAGCAGTTCTTC	CASSWGQGRVDEQFF
-	few	TRBV10-1	TRBJ2-1	TGCGCCAGCAGTGATTCGGACAGGGAGGGTAATGAGCAGTTCTTC	CASSDSDREGNEQFF
TRBD1	-	TRBV25-1	TRBJ2-3	TGTGCCAGCAGTGAATTTGGTGGGACAGCCCCAGATACGCAGTATTTT	CASSEFGGTAPDTQYF
TRBD1	-	TRBV15	TRBJ2-1	TGTGCCACCAGCTCGGGACAGCTGAATGAGCAGTTCTTC	CATSSGQLNEQFF
-	-	TRBV25-1	TRBJ2-7	TGTGCCAGCAGTGGTCGGGTCCGATACGAGCAGTACTTC	CASSGRVRYEQYF
TRBD2	few	TRBV28	TRBJ2-1	TGTGCCAGCAGAACTACTAGCGATTTCTTAAGCTCCTACAATGAGCAGTTCTTC	CASRTTSDFLSSYNEQFF